This T cell receptor (beta chain) is from a study of blood T cell repertoires in COVID-19. Study-level background: Samples taken during acute and convalescent COVID-19 were collected in the United States, Italy and Spain. Sources were T cells, B-cell-depleted T cells, or PBMCs; the material itself was cDNA or gDNA.

The CDR3 contains 14 residues. V lost 3 bases and J lost 3, with 8 bases in between. The germline V gene has CDR1 MNHNS and CDR2 SASEGT. Study processing details: Amplifying reference gene primers gave estimates of nucleated cell counts. Only in-frame clones appear in the TCRdb table, and some are missing; sequencing was by immunoSEQ multiplex PCR. For V, J and clone size, that table is used; D and trimming come from the DNA. The sample contains around 320,000 clones, roughly 85% of which appear only once. This TCR came from a human donor in a cohort sampled during active COVID-19. Input material: peripheral blood. The chain links TRBV6-1 to TRBJ1-4; a weak D match, TRBD1 (6 bases). As DNA, the CDR3 is TGTGCCAGCAGTGAGGACAGATCTAATGAAAAACTGTTTTTT. It yields the protein CASSEDRSNEKLFF.